This T cell receptor (beta chain) came from a study of T cell responses to AZD1222 COVID-19 vaccine. Trimming stripped 3 bases from V and 3 bases from J, with 9 bases between. Germline CDR1 reads LNHDA; CDR2 reads SQIVND (reference sequence). The CDR3 sequence is 14 residues long. The table came from immunoSEQ multiplex PCR; TCRdb's copy has only in-frame clones and leaves some out. Of more than 95,000 clones in the sample, about 92% were seen once. The chain has TRBV19 and TRBJ1-3, with D perhaps matching TRBD1 (5 bases). The clonotype comes from an adult in good health. The source was peripheral blood, collected on day 0 of AZD1222 vaccination. This CDR3 is CASSIGTVGNTIYF. The CDR3 DNA sequence: TGTGCCAGTAGTATCGGGACTGTTGGAAACACCATATATTTT.